A single sample is the source of the 8 T cell receptor beta chains below, sequenced in a study of long-term antiretroviral therapy in people with HIV. Researchers report immunoSEQ v3.0 was run at survey level. Here immunoSEQ multiplex PCR was the method, and the copy in TCRdb shows in-frame clones only, minus some. The table lists tens of thousands of clones, about 80% of them singletons. Sequences were derived from unsorted PBMCs, sampled 1.1 years before starting antiretroviral therapy. The receptor set was obtained from a woman between 35 and 50 years old with HIV.

The rearrangement joins TRBV7-9 to TRBJ2-2; 9 bases map to TRBD1. CDR3 length equals 16 residues. With V trimmed by 6 bases and J by 4 bases, 9 bases remained unmatched. Germline V CDR1 and CDR2: SEHNR, FQNEAQ (reference sequence). The CDR3 DNA reads as TGTGCCAGCAGACCTGGGGGGACAGGGATCACCGGGGAGCTGTTTTTT. It translates to CASRPGGTGITGELFF.

The gene calls are TRBV10-3 and TRBJ1-6; TRBD1 aligns across 8 bases. J was trimmed by 5 bases and V by 4 bases; bases with no gene match: 10. Germline lookup yields CDR1 ENHRY and CDR2 SYGVKD. The CDR3 has 17 residues. The DNA of the CDR3 is TGTGCCATCAGTGGGACCCCGGGACAGGCCAATAATTCACCCCTCCACTTT. This codes for CAISGTPGQANNSPLHF.

This clone was found a few times. The gene calls are TRBV10-3 and TRBJ1-3; D is perhaps TRBD1 (6 bases). In germline, CDR1 is ENHRY, CDR2 SYGVKD. The V end was cut by 6 bases, the J end by 0 bases, with 9 bases between. The CDR3 extends over 14 amino acids. The CDR3 here is CAISGQISGNTIYF. The DNA for the CDR3 is TGTGCCATCAGCGGACAGATCTCTGGAAACACCATATATTTT.

V is TRBV5-1 and J is TRBJ2-3; D may match TRBD1 or TRBD2 (5 bases each). The V gene's germline CDR1 is SGHRS and CDR2 YFSETQ. This CDR3 comprises 14 residues. V gave up 2 bases and J gave up 7 bases, with 14 bases separating them. The CDR3 loop is CASSFGDPIYTQYF. CDR3 in DNA: TGCGCCAGCAGCTTTGGGGACCCCATTTATACGCAGTATTTT.

J is TRBJ1-5 and V is TRBV5-8; no reliable D call. The CDR3 is 15 residues long. Germline CDR1 reads SGHTS; CDR2 reads YDEGEE. V lost 4 bases and J 3 bases, leaving 14 bases between the germline ends. CDR3 sequence reads: CASSPGWQFNQPQHF. As DNA, the CDR3 is TGTGCCAGCAGCCCCGGGTGGCAATTCAATCAGCCCCAGCATTTT. Combining the CDR3 with reference TRBV5-8 and TRBJ1-5 gives the whole variable domain EAGVTQSPTHLIKTRGQQATLRCSPISGHTSVYWYQQALGLGLQFLLWYDEGEERNRGNFPPRFSGRQFPNYSSELNVNALELEDSALYLCASSPGWQFNQPQHFGDGTRLSIL.

The chain recombines TRBV20-1 with TRBJ2-5; D ambiguous. The length of the CDR3 is 10 residues. Per the germline V gene, CDR1 is DFQATT and CDR2 is SNEGSKA (reference sequence). The CDR3 DNA reads as TGCAGCACCTCCTTAGAGACCCAGTACTTC. Residues: CSTSLETQYF.

The J gene is TRBJ2-7, the V gene TRBV7-9; 8 bases align to TRBD2. The CDR3 runs to 13 residues. V lost 5 bases to trimming and J lost 7 bases; unmatched junction nucleotides: 7. Per the germline V gene, CDR1 is SEHNR and CDR2 is FQNEAQ (reference sequence). The CDR3 coding sequence is TGTGCCAGCAGCGTCGGGGGGGTAGGGGAGCAGTACTTC. The encoded protein is CASSVGGVGEQYF.

The V gene is TRBV5-1, the J gene TRBJ2-1, with D maybe TRBD2 (6 bases). Germline V gives CDR1 SGHRS, CDR2 YFSETQ. This CDR3 has 15 residues. Trimming took off 3 bases at V and 2 bases at J, with 12 bases between the two ends. This CDR3 is CASSSRLDPYNEQFF. Here the CDR3 DNA reads TGCGCCAGCAGCTCCAGACTAGATCCCTACAATGAGCAGTTCTTC.